This record concerns one T cell receptor (beta chain) sequence. This clone was counted once. No cognate antigen has been identified for it. No much larger clone is present one base from it, and per-base qualities are unavailable. The data were taken from a study of cytomegalovirus exposure and HLA in healthy donors (dated by TCRdb to the late 2010s). Context from the whole study: An earlier analysis of approximately 640 of the donors reported 250 to 300 Gb of sequence data and 117 million unique TCR beta sequences from 150 million to 200 million T cells. Approximately 310 gigabases of sequencing data and approximately 84 million unique TCR sequences were included in an early release covering about 700 HLA-typed donors. Among the roughly 400 genotyped donors, more than 70% belonged to the genetic ancestry cluster associated with self-reported Caucasian donors. The study aimed to test whether cataloging public T cell receptors could reveal signatures of past pathogen exposure. The study used immunosequencing to profile the T cell repertoires of approximately 630 subjects and linked those repertoires to cytomegalovirus serostatus. A separate validation cohort of 100 to 150 different subjects was used in addition to the roughly 640-subject first cohort. To predict cytomegalovirus infection status, the study brought together high-throughput TCR immunosequencing, statistical association of individual TCRs with disease status, and machine learning. To study patterns of TCR occurrence, a later analysis re-analyzed previously published TCR beta repertoires from around 660 donors and added high-resolution HLA genotyping. In the later analysis, no new phenotypic data were used to find candidate immune exposures; instead, reliance was placed on TCR beta sequences and their occurrence across donors. An earlier analysis of about 600 of the donors used high-throughput TCR beta sequencing to judge whether each TCR beta V gene segment behaved as functional or pseudogenic. Donor age, sex, ethnicity and CMV serostatus were compiled together with the repertoire data. Genome-wide SNP genotypes for about 60% of the 666 donors were used in a later genetic analysis, which treated that subset as a discovery cohort. Every repertoire in the discovery cohort had been generated on one and the same sequencing platform. HLA typing included class I and class II loci at four-digit resolution. Typing coverage differed by locus: A, B, C, DRB1 and DQB1 were typed in roughly 629-630 donors, DQA1 in about 500, DPA1 in approximately 600, and DPB1 in 472. Because of strong linkage in the cohort, roughly five DR-DQ haplotypes were treated as single units for association and clustering. On average, 235,054 unique TCR beta nucleotide sequences were sequenced per donor among 350 to 400 genotyped donors of the cohort, with 15% to 20% of those sequences being non-productive.

Results the study describes overall, beyond this receptor: Because HLA typing was missing for some donors at each locus, association tests included only the typed subset. The authors suggested that the approach could potentially be generalized to other disease states and immunological phenotypes. For the cohort, immune exposure information was limited to CMV serostatus. Linkage disequilibrium might explain the correlated functional status among segregating V segments, but an unknown experimental factor could not be ruled out. An association between a missense DCLRE1C variant and V-gene and J-gene trimming of TCR beta chains was found in a later genetic analysis and replicated in an independent cohort. In a later analysis, some 17,000 TCR beta sequences were associated with specific HLA alleles at a false discovery rate of 0.05. A cluster of highly shared sequence variants was judged likely to be a technical artifact of the sequencing pipeline. A total of some 180 TCR beta chains were listed by the study as associated with cytomegalovirus. Only TCR beta chains were sequenced in this cohort, and the absence of alpha or paired-chain data limited detectable features. In a later analysis, HLA-associated TCR beta chains were found to be more clonally expanded and to have lower generation probabilities than equally common non-associated chains. When HLA alleles, especially DR and DQ, strongly co-occurred, TCR associations were difficult to assign to individual alleles. A further reported finding was that TCR beta sequences accurately predicted the HLA-A and HLA-B alleles for most subjects in the first cohort. A later analysis found that TCR association rates varied across HLA loci, with DRB1 alleles showing the most associated TCRs and HLA-C alleles the fewest. A later analysis found that most CMV-associated TCR beta chains appeared HLA-restricted, with HLA associations seemingly driven largely by CMV exposure. The earlier analysis of around 600 of the donors excluded some 15 rarely observed V segments, including chromosome 9 orphons, because counts were too low. Most TCR sequences were seen in very few donors, while some public TCRs were found in many individuals. Sequencing depth was assumed to be roughly uniform across donors in the presence/absence analyses, though that assumption may not hold. The classifier was reported to diagnose cytomegalovirus status with high specificity and sensitivity in both the original and validation cohorts. Some IMGT-functional V segments, including TRBV6-2 and TRBV6-3, could not be distinguished by the 87-base-pair reads and were therefore excluded. An earlier analysis of several hundred of the donors showed that most TCR beta V segments appeared in productive rearrangements either about 90% or about 30% of the time, which broadly matched IMGT annotations. In vitro tests confirmed that a few of the cytomegalovirus-associated TCR beta chains recognize cytomegalovirus antigens. In a later analysis, several top co-occurrence clusters were reported to appear linked to parvovirus B19, influenza, CMV and Epstein-Barr virus. Compared with the roughly 700-donor mean, donors in an Asian-associated ancestry cluster had fewer N-insertions in productive TCRs, according to a later genetic analysis.

Including cysteine and phenylalanine, the CDR3 has 15 amino acids. Only the CDR3 portion is preserved as DNA: 45 bases, with reading frame beginning at the first base. Germline trimming: 6 bases from V, 6 bases from J; junction bases outside gene matches: 3. From the germline V gene, CDR1 is SGHTA and CDR2 is FQGNSA. The cohort consisted of fewer than 700 healthy bone marrow donors. At the time of sampling, every cohort member was nominally healthy, though immune exposures that went unrecorded were likely present. The donor was CMV seronegative and was included in the group of 352 seronegative cohort members. Every donor gave a peripheral blood sample, and the peripheral blood mononuclear cells from that sample were used for TCR beta sequencing. The Qiagen DNeasy Blood Extraction Kit was used to extract genomic DNA from the blood cell samples. To prepare the library, the immunoSEQ multiplex PCR assay was applied. A mixture of 60 forward primers for TCR Vbeta segments and 13 reverse primers for TCR Jbeta segments was used in the multiplex PCR. Amplification of the CDR3 region of rearranged TCR beta genes was performed with a multiplex PCR assay on genomic DNA. On the Illumina HiSeq System, the amplified TCR beta libraries were sequenced as 87-base-pair reads. The study's processing was this. A later analysis counted about 80 million unique TCR beta chains across the approximately 700 repertoires, and roughly 11 million of these chains were shared by at least two donors. Raw reads were error-corrected and collapsed into unique sequences with a nearest-neighbor algorithm that merged closely related sequences to remove PCR and sequencing errors. Alignment of CDR3 sequences to IMGT reference sequences was used to assign V, D and J gene segments. For a sequence to be retained, at least a six-nucleotide match to both a V gene segment and a J gene segment was required. Rearrangements were classified as productive when the CDR3 lacked stop codons and remained in frame with V and J, and all other rearrangements were classified as non-productive. Following IMGT convention, CDR3 was defined as the stretch from the second conserved V-encoded cysteine up to the conserved J-encoded phenylalanine. The earlier analysis of 500 to 600 of the donors excluded sequences that lacked an unambiguous match to a single V gene segment. In an earlier analysis of some 590 of the donors, V segments were called functional above 56.7% productive rearrangements and were called segregating when the between-donor standard deviation exceeded 5%. A statistical classification framework was developed to diagnose cytomegalovirus status using the catalog of TCR beta chain sequences. A later analysis assigned V and J genes by comparing TCR nucleotide sequences with IMGT/GENE-DB human TR gene sequences. Using the TCRdist pipeline, a later analysis assigned CDR3 sequences along with most-parsimonious VDJ recombination scenarios. In a later analysis, each TCR beta chain was defined by its CDR3 amino acid sequence together with its V-gene family, and reads lacking a unique V-gene family were excluded. To address suspected cross-contamination and a sequencing artifact, a later analysis removed over 500 highly shared, low-generation-probability nucleotide sequences. For each public chain, a later analysis derived a clonal expansion index from normalized ranks of inferred template counts within each repertoire. Generation probabilities in a later analysis came from a VDJ recombination model fitted to out-of-frame rearrangements, and those results were checked against IGoR. In a later analysis, hypergeometric tests were used to score TCR-TCR, TCR-HLA and TCR-CMV co-occurrence, with a repertoire-size bias correction applied to TCR pairs. A later analysis estimated false discovery rates by permuting HLA or CMV assignments 20 times. In a later analysis, co-occurring TCRs were grouped using DBSCAN, and TCRdist sequence similarity was added for clustering within HLA-allele-positive subsets. Co-occurrence clustering excluded repertoires with fewer than 30,000 or more than 120,000 public chains, plus five with anomalous nucleotide sharing. Not all clones reach the TCRdb copy of this immuneACCESS table, which keeps in-frame sequences only. Checked studies attribute under half of the gap to unresolved V genes and leave the rest unexplained. The V and J calls and clone size are taken from that table; D and trimming were inferred from the DNA. A total of 120,000 or so clones appear in this sample, around three quarters of them only once. The top ten clonotypes cover roughly 3.5% of the sample.

This chain is built from TRBV7-2 and TRBJ2-3, with 16 bases matching TRBD2. The receptor was derived from a male donor in good health and CMV-seronegative. Sequencing was carried out using PBMCs. The CDR3: CASRGTSGRGDTQYF. The nucleotide sequence reads as follows: TGTGCCAGCAGGGGGACTAGCGGGAGGGGGGATACGCAGTATTTT.